One and the same sample provided the 14 T cell receptor beta chains below, sequenced in a study of blood T cell repertoires in COVID-19. Here immunoSEQ multiplex PCR was the method, and the copy in TCRdb shows in-frame clones only, minus some. There are 75,000 to 90,000 clones in the sample; 90% to 95% occur only once, and around 5.4% lies in the top ten. The specimen sequenced was peripheral blood. These receptors were taken from a human donor in a cohort sampled during active COVID-19.

This chain connects TRBV18 to TRBJ2-3, with D tentatively TRBD1 (7 bases). From germline, CDR1 is KGHSH and CDR2 LQKENI. This CDR3 spans 16 amino acids. Trimming removed 4 bases at V and 0 bases at J, with 14 bases between. Here the CDR3 DNA reads TGTGCCAGCTCACAGTTCTCAGGGGGGAGCACAGATACGCAGTATTTT. It codes for CASSQFSGGSTDTQYF.

The rearrangement uses TRBV5-8 and TRBJ2-5; 11 bases map to TRBD1. J lost 7 bases, V lost 4 bases, and 9 bases had no gene match. Germline-derived CDR1 and CDR2 are SGHTS and YDEGEE. The CDR3 consists of 15 residues. CDR3 region: CASSVRTGGIGTQYF. CDR3 nucleotides: TGTGCCAGCAGCGTAAGGACAGGGGGCATCGGGACCCAGTACTTC.

This chain joins TRBV30 and TRBJ2-6; 11 nucleotides align to TRBD1. Germline loops: CDR1 GTSNPN, CDR2 SVGIG (reference sequence). The CDR3 contains 19 residues. Trimming cost V 0 bases and J 1 base; bases outside gene matches: 8. The CDR3 bases are TGTGCCTGGAGTGTAAGGTTGGGACAGGGGGTATCTGGGGCCAACGTCCTGACTTTC. Translated: CAWSVRLGQGVSGANVLTF.

The rearrangement links TRBV7-3 to TRBJ2-3, with D possibly TRBD2 on 7 matching bases. Germline V gene sequence: CDR1 SGHTA, CDR2 FQGTGA. The germline V and J ends were trimmed by 9 bases and 0 bases, with 19 bases remaining between them. The CDR3 sequence is 16 residues long. The CDR3 nucleotides read TGTGCCAGATACGGGGGGCGGAAAAAGAGCACAGATACGCAGTATTTT. It translates to CARYGGRKKSTDTQYF.

The chain combines TRBV10-1 with TRBJ2-2, with 7 bases identical to TRBD1. The germline gives CDR1 WNHNN, CDR2 SYGVQD (reference sequence). The CDR3 sequence is 17 residues long. Unmatched junction bases numbered 13, after V lost 7 bases and J lost 2 bases. As DNA, the CDR3 is TGCGCCAGCAATATGACAGGGTCCCTATCCAACACCGGGGAGCTGTTTTTT. Its protein is CASNMTGSLSNTGELFF.

This clone was seen only a few times. This chain links TRBV5-6 with TRBJ2-3; 11 bases align to TRBD2. V gave up 2 bases and J gave up 11 bases; unmatched junction bases: 10. This CDR3 is built from 15 residues. CDR1 is SGHDT, CDR2 YYEEEE, per germline. The CDR3 spells CASSFTSGGALWQYF. The CDR3 DNA reads TGTGCCAGCAGCTTTACTAGCGGGGGTGCCCTTTGGCAGTATTTT.

The count of this clone is one. This chain connects TRBV5-1 to TRBJ2-3; 11 bases line up with TRBD2. V shed 2 bases and J 1 base; nucleotides not matched to a gene: 0. CDR1 is SGHRS and CDR2 is YFSETQ in the germline V gene. This CDR3 is built from 15 residues. The CDR3 DNA reads TGCGCCAGCAGCTTACTAGCGGGGGGCACAGATACGCAGTATTTT. Protein: CASSLLAGGTDTQYF.

The chain recombines TRBV2 with TRBJ2-1; 9 positions match TRBD1. The V gene end was trimmed by 5 bases and the J gene end by 3 bases; junction bases not matched to a gene: 5. In germline, CDR1 is SNHLY, CDR2 FYNNEI. There are 15 residues in the CDR3. DNA for the CDR3: TGTGCCAGCAGTCTGGACAGGGGTGGCTACAATGAGCAGTTCTTC. Protein product: CASSLDRGGYNEQFF.

The chain is built from TRBV29-1 and TRBJ1-1; TRBD1 is a possible D gene (6 bases). Per germline, CDR1 SQVTM and CDR2 ANQGSEA. V lost 6 bases to trimming and J lost 3 bases, with 20 bases between them. This CDR3 has 15 amino acids. The CDR3 region has the DNA TGCAGCGTAAGAACTGAGGGACACCGGGACACTGAAGCTTTCTTT. Encoded protein: CSVRTEGHRDTEAFF.

The chain uses TRBV19 and TRBJ2-5; 9 nucleotides line up with TRBD1. Looked up from germline, CDR1 is LNHDA and CDR2 is SQIVND (reference sequence). After removal of 5 bases from V and 9 bases from J, the junction contained 10 bases not matched to a gene. This CDR3 has 14 amino acids. This CDR3 is CASSAGQGQFSQYF. The CDR3 nucleotides read TGTGCCAGTAGTGCCGGACAGGGGCAATTTTCCCAGTACTTC.

The chain has TRBV7-2 and TRBJ1-3; D is perhaps TRBD1 (5 bases). This CDR3 is built from 15 residues. V was cut by 7 bases and J by 3 bases, with 16 bases left in between. Germline lookup yields CDR1 SGHTA and CDR2 FQGNSA. The CDR3 is CASTLRRGSGNTIYF. In DNA, the CDR3 is TGTGCCAGCACCCTTAGAAGGGGCAGTGGAAACACCATATATTTT. The whole variable domain, remainder taken from reference TRBV7-2 and TRBJ1-3, is GAGVSQSPSNKVTEKGKDVELRCDPISGHTALYWYRQSLGQGLEFLIYFQGNSAPDKSGLPSDRFSAERTGGSVSTLTIQRTQQEDSAVYLCASTLRRGSGNTIYFGEGSWLTVV.

The V gene is TRBV11-2, the J gene TRBJ2-1, with D possibly being TRBD1 (5 bases). The V end was cut by 5 bases, the J end by 0 bases, with 8 bases between. Germline lookup yields CDR1 SGHAT and CDR2 FQNNGV. There are 14 residues in the CDR3. The CDR3 DNA follows: TGTGCCAGCAGCCCCCAGGGCTCCTACAATGAGCAGTTCTTC. Its translation: CASSPQGSYNEQFF. Supplemented by reference TRBV11-2 and TRBJ2-1, the full variable domain reads EAGVAQSPRYKIIEKRQSVAFWCNPISGHATLYWYQQILGQGPKLLIQFQNNGVVDDSQLPKDRFSAERLKGVDSTLKIQPAKLEDSAVYLCASSPQGSYNEQFFGPGTRLTVL.

The gene calls are TRBV21-1 and TRBJ2-7; the listed D gene, TRBD1, was not tested against the DNA. TRBV21-1 is a pseudogene locus. The length of the CDR3 is 15 residues. The CDR3 DNA sequence: TGTGCCAGCAGCAAAGAGGACAGAACCCACTACGAGCAGTACTTC. Encoded protein: CASSKEDRTHYEQYF.

The V and J genes are TRBV27 and TRBJ1-4; 8 bases line up with TRBD1. The trim removed 6 bases at V and 6 bases at J, leaving 6 bases unmatched. CDR3 length: 14 residues. Germline assignment: CDR1 MNHEY and CDR2 SMNVEV (reference sequence). The CDR3: CASSPTGGYEKLFF. The CDR3 DNA reads TGTGCCAGCAGCCCCACAGGGGGATATGAAAAACTGTTTTTT.